The 10 T cell receptor beta chains below were found in one sample sequenced in a study of shared clonotypes between healthy human individuals. Naivety among CD8 cells was defined by CD45RO negativity and positive CCR7 selection, thereby excluding terminally differentiated effector memory CD45RA+ cells. The data were produced by immunoSEQ multiplex PCR, yet TCRdb's version contains in-frame clones alone and is incomplete. The data hold roughly 650,000 clones, with approximately 96% observed a single time. The sample taken for sequencing was naive CD8+ T cells sorted from blood. Every receptor here comes from a woman aged 25 to 45 in good health.

The V and J genes are TRBV9 and TRBJ2-1, with 7 bases aligning to TRBD2. Per germline, CDR1 SGDLS and CDR2 YYNGEE. J was trimmed by 3 bases and V by 0 bases; bases with no gene match: 6. This CDR3 spans 16 amino acids. CDR3 sequence: CASSVGRRGFYNEQFF. CDR3 coding DNA: TGTGCCAGCAGCGTAGGCCGGCGGGGGTTCTACAATGAGCAGTTCTTC.

CDR3 residues: CASSGGQGATEAFF. The CDR3 DNA follows: TGCGCCAGCTCTGGGGGGCAGGGGGCCACTGAAGCTTTCTTT. This chain links TRBV23-1 with TRBJ1-1, with 8 nucleotides matching TRBD1. TRBV23-1 is given ORF status, its function remaining uncertain. The CDR3 is made up of 14 amino acids. Trimming took 8 bases from V and 4 from J; bases not matched to a gene: 9.

The chain combines TRBV27 with TRBJ1-2; 9 bases agree with TRBD1. Germline loops: CDR1 MNHEY, CDR2 SMNVEV (reference sequence). J lost 6 bases, V lost 6 bases, and 8 bases had no gene match. The CDR3 is made up of 14 amino acids. For the CDR3, the DNA is TGTGCCAGCAGAACAGGGGGCGCTGGGAATGGCTACACCTTC. Its protein is CASRTGGAGNGYTF.

The chain employs TRBV7-9 and TRBJ2-7, with no clear D. The germline CDR1 and CDR2 sequences are SEHNR and FQNEAQ (reference sequence). V lost 0 bases, J lost 3 bases, and 9 bases lay in between. The CDR3 loop spans 14 amino acids. The CDR3 loop is CASSLAESFYEQYF. CDR3 nucleotide sequence: TGTGCCAGCAGCTTAGCTGAGAGCTTCTACGAGCAGTACTTC.

The chain links TRBV28 to TRBJ1-2; 7 bases are shared with TRBD1. After removal of 4 bases from V and 8 bases from J, the junction contained 7 bases not matched to a gene. CDR1 is MDHEN, CDR2 SYDVKM, per germline. This CDR3 contains 13 residues. CDR3 amino acids: CASSYHRGEGYTF. CDR3 sequence (DNA): TGTGCCAGCAGTTACCACAGGGGCGAGGGCTACACCTTC.

This chain uses TRBV29-1 with TRBJ2-1; tentatively, D is TRBD2 (5 bases). V shed 3 bases and J shed 0 bases, with 12 bases lying between them. The CDR3 covers 15 residues. The germline V gene has CDR1 SQVTM and CDR2 ANQGSEA. The DNA for the CDR3 is TGCAGCGTTGACGATGGGGAGAGCTCCTACAATGAGCAGTTCTTC. This translates into CSVDDGESSYNEQFF.

The gene calls are TRBV11-2 and TRBJ2-7; 9 positions agree with TRBD2. Germline V gene sequence: CDR1 SGHAT, CDR2 FQNNGV. The J segment lost 4 bases and the V segment lost 4 bases, leaving 5 bases of the junction unmatched. The CDR3 is 14 residues long. The CDR3 DNA sequence: TGTGCCAGCAGCTCCCCGACTAGCGGATACGAGCAGTACTTC. Translating gives CASSSPTSGYEQYF.

The chain recombines TRBV4-1 with TRBJ2-7, with a tentative D call TRBD1 (6 bases). In germline, CDR1 is MGHRA, CDR2 YSYEKL. This CDR3 comprises 16 residues. V was pared by 4 bases and J by 4 bases, with 20 bases between. In DNA, the CDR3 is TGCGCCAGCAGCCCAAGGGTTGGCGTCAGGGGTTACGAGCAGTACTTC. Translated, it gives CASSPRVGVRGYEQYF.

This clone is a singleton in its sample. The CDR3 bases are TGTGCCAGCAGTCCCCGCTGGGGGGAGGGCCGATATACGCAGTATTTT. The encoded protein is CASSPRWGEGRYTQYF. This sequence joins TRBV27 and TRBJ2-3; TRBD2 aligns across 7 bases. The V gene end was trimmed by 5 bases and the J gene end by 7 bases; junction bases not matched to a gene: 15. Germline V gene data show CDR1 as MNHEY and CDR2 as SMNVEV (reference sequence). The length of the CDR3 is 16 residues.

The rearrangement joins TRBV27 to TRBJ1-2; D unresolved. V dropped 4 bases and J dropped 2 bases, with 11 bases sitting between them. Germline V lookup: CDR1 MNHEY, CDR2 SMNVEV (reference sequence). The CDR3 consists of 14 residues. In DNA form, the CDR3 reads TGTGCCAGCAGTTCGGCAGGCAGGAACTATGGCTACACCTTC. It encodes CASSSAGRNYGYTF.